This is a list of T cell receptor beta chains from one sample in a study of T cells in Graves' hyperthyroidism and ophthalmopathy. TCRdb re-called the multiplex PCR reads with MiXCR, one entry per CDR3 protein. This sample has approximately 330,000 distinct CDR3 sequences, with 21% found just once. Sequencing was performed on blood. The receptors shown here come from a woman aged 50 to 60 with Graves' hyperthyroidism. Each CDR3 is given with its conserved first and last residue. A D gene is named only where the DNA matches it firmly. Rows give clone size only sometimes, using once, few, many, or a class for an expanded clone.

size,V,D,J,DNA,CDR3
.,TRBV10-3,.,TRBJ2-3,TGTGCCATAAAGACCCTAGCCACAGATACGCAGTATTTT,CAIKTLATDTQYF
.,TRBV4-1,TRBD1,TRBJ2-3,TGCGCCAGCAGCGAATTTGACAGGGGTGGCACAGATACGCAGTATTTT,CASSEFDRGGTDTQYF
few,TRBV10-3,.,TRBJ2-7,TGTGCCATCAGTCTTCGGGACCACTCCTACGAGCAGTACTTC,CAISLRDHSYEQYF
few,TRBV30,.,TRBJ1-2,TGTGCCTGGCGTAGGGGGGCAGACTATGGCTACACCTTC,CAWRRGADYGYTF
many,TRBV6-5,.,TRBJ2-7,TGTGCCAGCAGTTACGTCAGGGAGTGGGCCTACGAGCAGTACTTC,CASSYVREWAYEQYF
few,TRBV29-1,.,TRBJ2-2,TGCAGCGGTATTTCCCTCACCGGGGAGCTGTTTTTT,CSGISLTGELFF
many,TRBV12-3/TRBV12-4,.,TRBJ1-2,TGTGCCAGCAGTCCACAGGGTTATGGCTACACCTTC,CASSPQGYGYTF
.,TRBV11-2,.,TRBJ2-1,TGTGCCAGCAGCCCCTCATGGGGGGACAGCGAGCAGTTCTTC,CASSPSWGDSEQFF
.,TRBV5-1,TRBD1,TRBJ2-3,TGCGCCAGCAGCCTACAAAGTACAGGGGTTGGCACAGATACGCAGTATTTT,CASSLQSTGVGTDTQYF
.,TRBV5-5,.,TRBJ1-2,TGTGCCAGCAGCTCCGGGCCCTCCGGTGGCTACACCTTC,CASSSGPSGGYTF
many,TRBV6-4,TRBD2,TRBJ2-1,TGTGCCAGCAGTGAAATCGGCGGGAGGCCCCCCTACAATGAGCAGTTCTTC,CASSEIGGRPPYNEQFF
.,TRBV7-3,TRBD1,TRBJ2-6,TGTGCCAGCAGCTTAATGGGGACAGTCTCTGGGGCCAACGTCCTGACTTTC,CASSLMGTVSGANVLTF
many,TRBV27,.,TRBJ2-3,TGTGCCAGCAGTCAACAGACATCCCGCACAGATACGCAGTATTTT,CASSQQTSRTDTQYF
.,TRBV18,.,TRBJ1-1,TGTGCCAGCTCAGTCACGGATGCAGGCGAAGGCGCTGAAGCTTTCTTT,CASSVTDAGEGAEAFF
many,TRBV7-9,.,TRBJ2-5,TGTGCCAGCAGCTACCTACAGTACCAAGAGACCCAGTACTTC,CASSYLQYQETQYF
few,TRBV12-3/TRBV12-4,.,TRBJ1-5,TGTGCCAGCAGAACCCAGGGTGTGGTGAATCAGCCCCAGCATTTT,CASRTQGVVNQPQHF
.,TRBV7-2,TRBD2,TRBJ2-3,TGTGCCAGCTTTGGGGGAGCGGGGGCCGCAGATACGCAGTATTTT,CASFGGAGAADTQYF
many,TRBV7-2,.,TRBJ2-3,TGTGCCAGCAGCTTACCGGCTAGCACAGATACGCAGTATTTT,CASSLPASTDTQYF
.,TRBV12-3/TRBV12-4,.,TRBJ1-1,TGTGCCAGCAGTGCTCGATCGACAGTTTTCATGAACACTGAAGCTTTCTTT,CASSARSTVFMNTEAFF
many,TRBV3-1,.,TRBJ2-6,TGTGCCAGCAGCCCTTTGTCGGGGGCCAACGTCCTGACTTTC,CASSPLSGANVLTF